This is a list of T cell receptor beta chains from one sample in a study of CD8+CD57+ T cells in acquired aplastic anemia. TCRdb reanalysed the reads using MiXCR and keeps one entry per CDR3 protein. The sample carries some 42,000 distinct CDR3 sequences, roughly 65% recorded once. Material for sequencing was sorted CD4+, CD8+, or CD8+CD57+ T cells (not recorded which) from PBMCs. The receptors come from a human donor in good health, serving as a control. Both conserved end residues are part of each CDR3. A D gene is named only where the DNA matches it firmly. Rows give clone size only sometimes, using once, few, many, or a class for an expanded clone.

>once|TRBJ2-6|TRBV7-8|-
CASRPSGANVLTF
TGTGCCAGCAGACCATCTGGGGCCAACGTCCTGACTTTC
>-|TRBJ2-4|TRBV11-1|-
CASSLGAGLAKNIQYF
TGTGCCAGCAGCTTAGGAGCAGGGCTAGCCAAAAACATTCAGTACTTC
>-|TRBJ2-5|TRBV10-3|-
CAISVASQETQYF
TGTGCCATCAGTGTTGCTAGCCAAGAGACCCAGTACTTC
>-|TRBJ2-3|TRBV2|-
CASVARERLGSTDTQYF
TGTGCCAGCGTGGCCCGGGAAAGATTAGGTAGCACAGATACGCAGTATTTT
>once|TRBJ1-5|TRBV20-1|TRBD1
CSARVGTGNQPQHF
TGCAGTGCTAGAGTGGGGACAGGGAATCAGCCCCAGCATTTT
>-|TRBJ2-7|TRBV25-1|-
CASSGWYEQYF
TGTGCCAGCAGTGGTTGGTACGAGCAGTACTTC
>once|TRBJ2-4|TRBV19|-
CASSISEWNIQYF
TGTGCCAGTAGTATCTCCGAATGGAACATTCAGTACTTC
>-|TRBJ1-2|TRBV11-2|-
CASSLDPVLIYGYTF
TGTGCCAGCAGCTTAGACCCTGTCCTTATCTATGGCTACACCTTC
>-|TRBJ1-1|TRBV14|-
CASSQEKMDGGPMNTEAFF
TGCGCCAGCAGCCAAGAGAAGATGGACGGGGGACCTATGAACACTGAAGCTTTCTTT
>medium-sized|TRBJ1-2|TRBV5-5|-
CASSLTAGNYGYTF
TGTGCCAGCAGCTTGACAGCAGGAAACTATGGCTACACCTTC
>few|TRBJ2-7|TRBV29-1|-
CSVAGEHEQYF
TGCAGCGTTGCAGGGGAACACGAGCAGTACTTC
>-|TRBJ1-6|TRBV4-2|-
CASSQDQAGIGSPLHF
TGTGCCAGCAGCCAAGATCAGGCCGGGATCGGTTCACCCCTCCACTTT
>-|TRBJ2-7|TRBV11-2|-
CASSEYPPENLGYEQYF
TGCGCCAGCAGTGAGTACCCACCCGAGAACCTAGGGTACGAGCAGTACTTC
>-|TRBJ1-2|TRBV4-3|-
CASSQVTGANYGYTF
TGCGCCAGCAGCCAAGTCACAGGAGCTAACTATGGCTACACCTTC
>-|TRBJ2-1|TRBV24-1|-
CATSRGAGSYNEQFF
TGTGCCACCAGCCGAGGCGCGGGCTCCTACAATGAGCAGTTCTTC
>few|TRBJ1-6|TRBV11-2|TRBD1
CASSPKDRALYSPLHF
TGTGCCAGCAGCCCGAAAGACAGGGCGTTATACTCACCCCTCCACTTT
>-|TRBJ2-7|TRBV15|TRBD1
CATSRDAGQGLYEQYF
TGTGCCACCAGCAGAGATGCGGGACAGGGCCTCTACGAGCAGTACTTC
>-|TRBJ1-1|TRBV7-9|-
CASSTNRNTEAFF
TGTGCCAGCAGCACGAACAGGAACACTGAAGCTTTCTTT
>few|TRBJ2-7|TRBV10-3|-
CAISQGSYEQYF
TGTGCCATCAGTCAGGGGTCCTACGAGCAGTACTTC
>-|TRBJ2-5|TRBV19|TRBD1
CASSIVNRGQETQYF
TGTGCCAGTAGTATAGTAAACAGGGGCCAAGAGACCCAGTACTTC
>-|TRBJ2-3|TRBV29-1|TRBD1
CSAPGTGVADTQYF
TGCAGCGCTCCCGGGACAGGGGTGGCAGATACGCAGTATTTT
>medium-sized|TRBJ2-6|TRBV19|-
CASSIEGTGANVLTF
TGTGCCAGTAGTATAGAGGGTACTGGGGCCAACGTCCTGACTTTC